These 22 T cell receptor beta chains were sequenced from one sample in a study of blood T cell repertoires in COVID-19 (dated by TCRdb to the early 2020s). The receptor library was made with the immunoSEQ multiplex PCR assay. TCRdb provides this immuneACCESS table in a form limited to in-frame rearrangements. Some clones are lacking; in checked studies, under half of them reflect an unresolved V gene, and why the rest are absent is not known. The sample data list 350,000 to 400,000 clones, and about 90% of these were observed just once. Of the sample, 1.7% is held by the ten largest clones. Input material: PBMCs or T cells enriched from blood (not recorded which). The receptors come from a woman younger than 45 who had recovered from COVID-19.

V gene TRBV19 combines with J gene TRBJ1-1, with D unresolved. The V end was cut by 5 bases, the J end by 2 bases, with 9 bases between. The CDR3 covers 13 residues. CDR1 and CDR2 (germline): LNHDA, SQIVND (reference sequence). CDR3 bases: TGTGCCAGTAGTGTCGAGGTCAACACTGAAGCTTTCTTT. Translation gives CASSVEVNTEAFF.

The chain combines TRBV11-2 with TRBJ1-5; TRBD1 agrees at 8 bases. J lost 6 bases, V lost 4 bases, and 14 bases had no gene match. CDR1 is SGHAT, CDR2 FQNNGV, per germline. The length of the CDR3 is 17 residues. CDR3 in amino acids: CASSSISSDRGPQPQHF. CDR3 sequence (DNA): TGTGCCAGCAGCTCGATTTCCTCCGACAGGGGACCTCAGCCCCAGCATTTT.

The V and J genes are TRBV30 and TRBJ1-5; 7 bases are shared with TRBD1. The CDR3 runs to 14 residues. CDR1 is GTSNPN, CDR2 SVGIG, per germline (reference sequence). After removal of 0 bases from V and 6 bases from J, the junction contained 5 bases not matched to a gene. This chain's CDR3 is CAWSVATGSQPQHF. CDR3 DNA: TGTGCCTGGAGTGTGGCGACAGGGAGTCAGCCCCAGCATTTT.

This clone was observed once. CDR3 loop: CASSWGRQEYGEQYF. In DNA form, the CDR3 reads TGTGCCAGCAGTTGGGGACGACAGGAGTACGGTGAGCAGTACTTC. The rearrangement uses TRBV27 and TRBJ2-7; a possible D gene is TRBD1 (6 bases). The ends were cut back, 4 bases at V and 7 bases at J, with 20 bases in the middle. Germline CDR1 and CDR2: MNHEY and SMNVEV (reference sequence). This CDR3 is built from 15 residues.

The rearrangement uses TRBV11-2 and TRBJ1-5; perhaps TRBD1 as D (5 bases). CDR3 length: 12 amino acids. Trimming took 5 bases from V and 9 from J, leaving 11 bases between them. Germline V CDR1 and CDR2: SGHAT, FQNNGV. CDR3 DNA sequence: TGTGCCAGCAGCCCAGGGTTGTGGCCCCAGCATTTT. As protein: CASSPGLWPQHF.

This chain joins TRBV30 and TRBJ2-1; D is undetermined. Trimming took off 0 bases at V and 1 base at J, with 7 bases between the two ends. Germline CDR1 GTSNPN, CDR2 SVGIG (reference sequence). The CDR3 consists of 14 residues. The chain's CDR3 is CAWSVERSYNEQFF. Written as DNA, the CDR3 is TGTGCCTGGAGTGTAGAACGGTCCTACAATGAGCAGTTCTTC.

This clone was seen a single time. The J gene is TRBJ2-1, the V gene TRBV4-1; 7 bases match TRBD2. With V trimmed by 2 bases and J by 8 bases, 12 bases remained unmatched. The CDR3 covers 16 residues. Germline-derived CDR1 and CDR2 are MGHRA and YSYEKL. CDR3 region: CASSQIGREVLDEQFF. CDR3 nucleotide sequence: TGCGCCAGCAGCCAAATTGGGAGGGAGGTTCTCGATGAGCAGTTCTTC.

A single count supports this clone. The chain uses TRBV28 and TRBJ1-2; no clear D. CDR1 and CDR2 (germline): MDHEN, SYDVKM. V was shortened by 3 bases and J by 4 bases, with 6 bases between the two germline ends. The CDR3 loop spans 12 amino acids. The CDR3, as DNA: TGTGCCAGCAGTTTGAGAACCTATGGCTACACCTTC. It translates to CASSLRTYGYTF.

The chain has TRBV9 and TRBJ1-2; 7 bases match TRBD1. V dropped 3 bases and J dropped 6; count of bases not matched to a gene: 8. CDR1 SGDLS and CDR2 YYNGEE come from the germline V gene. The CDR3 has 14 amino acids. CDR3 loop: CASSETQGKHGYTF. The CDR3 DNA follows: TGTGCCAGCAGCGAAACACAGGGGAAACATGGCTACACCTTC.

The chain combines TRBV7-8 with TRBJ1-5; possible D gene TRBD1, 5 bases. This CDR3 contains 16 residues. The V end was cut by 2 bases, the J end by 0 bases, with 11 bases between. The germline CDR1 and CDR2 sequences are SGHVS and FQNEAQ. The CDR3 protein is CASSLRGGRSNQPQHF. DNA of the CDR3: TGTGCCAGCAGCTTAAGGGGTGGACGTAGCAATCAGCCCCAGCATTTT.

The CDR3 protein is CASSGGQGYNSPLHF. The CDR3 DNA reads TGTGCCAGCAGCGGGGGACAGGGATATAATTCACCCCTCCACTTT. The chain employs TRBV9 and TRBJ1-6; 9 positions match TRBD1. This CDR3 has 15 residues. Germline trimming cut 3 bases from V and 4 bases from J; bases unmatched to any gene: 2. CDR1 is SGDLS and CDR2 is YYNGEE in the germline V gene.

This clone occurred once. The V and J genes are TRBV12-3 or TRBV12-4 and TRBJ2-7, with no clear D. This CDR3 has 12 residues. V lost 5 bases to trimming and J lost 2 bases, with 7 bases between them. Here the CDR3 DNA reads TGTGCCAGCAGTAAGCGCCCCTACGAGCAGTACTTC. This sequence encodes CASSKRPYEQYF.

The rearrangement uses TRBV12-3 or TRBV12-4 and TRBJ1-2; 8 positions match TRBD1. CDR3 size: 13 residues. Trimming cost V 3 bases and J 7 bases; bases outside gene matches: 4. The CDR3 loop is CASSFGQGFGYTF. The CDR3 nucleotides are TGTGCCAGCAGTTTTGGACAGGGCTTTGGCTACACCTTC.

This clone was detected only once. The chain recombines TRBV13 with TRBJ1-3, with D possibly being TRBD1 (6 bases). Trimming took 2 bases from V and 8 from J, leaving 13 bases between them. Germline V CDR1 and CDR2: PRHDT, FYEKMQ (reference sequence). The CDR3 is 14 amino acids. CDR3 sequence reads: CASSLSPTGYTIYF. Here the CDR3 DNA reads TGTGCCAGCAGCTTAAGTCCGACAGGCTACACCATATATTTT.

The chain couples TRBV6-5 to TRBJ1-4, with TRBD1 matching over 7 bases. Losses at the gene ends were 0 bases for V and 9 bases for J; bases not matched to a gene: 7. Germline V gene data show CDR1 as MNHEY and CDR2 as SVGAGI. The CDR3 is 15 residues long. CDR3 sequence: CASSYSSGTDKKLFF. Written as DNA, the CDR3 is TGTGCCAGCAGTTACTCGTCCGGGACAGATAAAAAACTGTTTTTT.

Note on this clone: Given the absence of the conserved phenylalanine or tryptophan at the CDR3 end, a read error is likely. Because the CDR3's place on the DNA is in doubt, the DNA is left out and the CDR3 is given as listed by TCRdb. This chain uses TRBV24-1 with TRBJ1-5; no DNA check was done on the table's D call, TRBD1. Germline V gene sequence: CDR1 KGHDR, CDR2 SFDVKD. Counting both end residues, the CDR3 totals 10 amino acids. CDR3 loop: CEEPQEGAYV.

The V gene is TRBV10-2, the J gene TRBJ1-5; 10 nucleotides align to TRBD1. Trimming at V came to 1 base and at J to 5 bases, leaving 8 bases not matched to a gene. Germline V gives CDR1 WSHSY, CDR2 SAAADI. This CDR3 contains 17 residues. The CDR3: CASSEWGQGLRDQPQHF. The CDR3 bases are TGCGCCAGCAGTGAGTGGGGACAGGGGTTAAGGGATCAGCCCCAGCATTTT.

This clone was detected only a few times. The chain uses TRBV14 and TRBJ1-2; D is unclear. Trimming stripped 4 bases from V and 12 bases from J, with 15 bases between. The CDR3 runs 12 residues. Germline CDR1 is SGHDN and CDR2 is FVKESK. CDR3 amino acids: CASSPPFEAHTF. In DNA form, the CDR3 reads TGTGCCAGCAGCCCCCCCTTTGAGGCTCACACCTTC.

The chain has TRBV5-1 and TRBJ1-1; 7 bases agree with TRBD1. The CDR3 has 14 residues. Trimming at V came to 0 bases and at J to 9 bases, leaving 8 bases not matched to a gene. CDR1 is SGHRS and CDR2 is YFSETQ in the germline V gene. CDR3 sequence reads: CASSLEGAGQQAFF. The CDR3 DNA reads TGCGCCAGCAGCTTGGAAGGGGCGGGACAGCAAGCTTTCTTT.

The V gene is TRBV7-3, the J gene TRBJ2-1, with D perhaps TRBD2 (6 bases). Germline V CDR1 and CDR2: SGHTA, FQGTGA. There are 22 residues in the CDR3. V dropped 4 bases and J dropped 0 bases, with 31 bases sitting between them. The CDR3 spells CASSSPSRLGQRAASSYNEQFF. The DNA of the CDR3 is TGTGCCAGCAGCTCCCCGTCCCGACTCGGGCAGCGGGCGGCTAGCTCCTACAATGAGCAGTTCTTC.

The chain employs TRBV12-5 and TRBJ2-6; possible D gene TRBD1, 6 bases. Trimming pared 3 bases from V and 2 bases from J, leaving 11 bases between. Looked up from germline, CDR1 is LGHNT and CDR2 is FRNRAP. This CDR3 has 16 amino acids. The CDR3 region has the DNA TGTGCTAGTGGTTTCGAACAGGGAGCTGGGGCCAACGTCCTGACTTTC. Amino acid sequence: CASGFEQGAGANVLTF. The variable domain in full, completed from reference TRBV12-5 and TRBJ2-6, reads DARVTQTPRHKVTEMGQEVTMRCQPILGHNTVFWYRQTMMQGLELLAYFRNRAPLDDSGMPKDRFSAEMPDATLATLKIQPSEPRDSAVYFCASGFEQGAGANVLTFGAGSRLTVL.

The chain joins TRBV6-2 or TRBV6-3 to TRBJ2-3; D remains ambiguous. Germline V CDR1 and CDR2: MNHEY, SVGEGT. The CDR3 is 16 residues long. V shed 4 bases and J shed 0 bases, with 14 bases lying between them. The CDR3 nucleotides read TGTGCCAGCAGTTCCGCCTTAGCCGATAGCACAGATACGCAGTATTTT. Protein sequence: CASSSALADSTDTQYF.